This TCR beta chain comes out of a study of shared clonotypes between healthy human individuals. Whole-study findings and limits: Naive CD4 clonotypes overlapped across several donors at roughly 4.5%. Generation of non-shared clonotypes was less probable than generation of clonotypes shared by all four donors. Rarefaction exposed incomplete sorted-subset sequencing despite large depth. Relative to memory subsets, naive subsets generally showed larger estimated richness.

This clone was recorded only once. As yet, its antigen is unknown. The CDR3 loop spans 15 amino acids. The germline CDR1 and CDR2 sequences are MNHEY and SVGAGI. Trimming took 0 bases from V and 4 from J, leaving 12 bases between them. This table comes from immunoSEQ multiplex PCR, and its TCRdb copy is limited to in-frame clones, with some not included. The sample includes approximately 400,000 clones, roughly 96% of them seen just once. This TCR came from a man aged 30 to 39 in good health. The chain couples TRBV6-5 to TRBJ1-2; D may be TRBD1 (5 bases). Sequencing was performed on memory CD8+ T cells sorted from blood. Subset denoted: CD45RO+ cells pooled with CCR7-negative TemRA cells. Written as DNA, the CDR3 is TGTGCCAGCAGTTACTCCACGGGGGAGGGCTATGGCTACACCTTC. Protein: CASSYSTGEGYGYTF.